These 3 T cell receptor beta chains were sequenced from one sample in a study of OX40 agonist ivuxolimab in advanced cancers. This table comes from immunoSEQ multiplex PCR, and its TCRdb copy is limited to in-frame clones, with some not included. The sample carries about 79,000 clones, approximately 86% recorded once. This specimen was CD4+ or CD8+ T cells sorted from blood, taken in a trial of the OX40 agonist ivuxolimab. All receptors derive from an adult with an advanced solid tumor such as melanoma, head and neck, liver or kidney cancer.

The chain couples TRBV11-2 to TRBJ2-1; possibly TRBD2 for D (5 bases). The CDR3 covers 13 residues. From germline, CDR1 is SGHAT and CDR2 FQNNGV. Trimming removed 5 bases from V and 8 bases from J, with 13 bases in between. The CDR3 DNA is TGTGCCAGCAGCCCTGCGGGTGTTCATGAGCAGTTCTTC. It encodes CASSPAGVHEQFF.

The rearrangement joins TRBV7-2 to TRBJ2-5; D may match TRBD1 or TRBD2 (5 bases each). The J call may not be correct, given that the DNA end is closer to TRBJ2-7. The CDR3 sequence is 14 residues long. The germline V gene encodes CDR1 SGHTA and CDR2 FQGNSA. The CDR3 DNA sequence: TGTGCCAGCAGCTTAGGGGACGACTCCTACGAGCAGTACTTC. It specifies CASSLGDDSYEQYF.

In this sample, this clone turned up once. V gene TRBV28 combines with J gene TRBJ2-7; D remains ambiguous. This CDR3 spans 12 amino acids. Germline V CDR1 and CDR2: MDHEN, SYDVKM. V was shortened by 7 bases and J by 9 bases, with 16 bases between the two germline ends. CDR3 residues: CASTPGGPGQYF. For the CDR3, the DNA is TGTGCCAGCACCCCCGGTGGGCCAGGGCAGTACTTC.